The 21 T cell receptor beta chains given below trace back to one sample, sequenced in a study of shared clonotypes between healthy human individuals. The table came from immunoSEQ multiplex PCR; TCRdb's copy has only in-frame clones and leaves some out. This sample carries around 1.1 million clones, about 84% of them seen once, and the ten largest clones take 0.61%. Sequenced sample: memory CD4+ T cells from PBMCs. Noted subset: CD45RA-negative fraction. These receptors came from a man aged 18 to 30 in good health. Some clones in this sample may be carry-over from other donors' samples.

The rearrangement uses TRBV28 and TRBJ1-2; 7 nucleotides match TRBD1. Germline V gene lookup returns CDR1 MDHEN and CDR2 SYDVKM. The CDR3 loop spans 14 amino acids. Unmatched junction bases numbered 14, after V lost 5 bases and J lost 11 bases. In DNA form, the CDR3 reads TGTGCCAGCAGTATTACAGGGGCCCCGGGGGGGTACACCTTC. Amino acid sequence: CASSITGAPGGYTF.

This clone was observed a single time. A single base separates this from a much larger clone, so it may be a read error. Other DNA sequences within the sample encode an identical CDR3. The chain uses TRBV18 and TRBJ2-3, with 9 positions matching TRBD2. This CDR3 region has 15 residues. Germline CDR1 KGHSH, CDR2 LQKENI. Trimming cost V 5 bases and J 0 bases; bases outside gene matches: 3. CDR3 region: CASSRLAASTDTQYF. CDR3 nucleotide sequence: TGTGCCAGCTCAAGACTAGCGGCTAGCACAGATACGCAGTATTTT. Together with reference TRBV18 and TRBJ2-3, the CDR3 gives the full variable domain: NAGVMQNPRHLVRRRGQEARLRCSPMKGHSHVYWYRQLPEEGLKFMVYLQKENIIDESGMPKERFSAEFPKEGPSILRIQQVVRGDSAAYFCASSRLAASTDTQYFGPGTRLTVL.

The chain joins TRBV5-1 to TRBJ1-1, with D possibly being TRBD1 (5 bases). Germline CDR1 reads SGHRS; CDR2 reads YFSETQ. V gave up 3 bases and J gave up 3 bases, with 12 bases separating them. The CDR3 sequence is 14 residues long. The CDR3 sequence: CASSWDLSDTEAFF. CDR3 coding DNA: TGCGCCAGCAGCTGGGACCTATCCGACACTGAAGCTTTCTTT.

The CDR3 reads CASSLSGRATYEQYF. CDR3 DNA sequence: TGTGCCAGCAGTCTTAGCGGGAGGGCAACCTACGAGCAGTACTTC. The gene calls are TRBV28 and TRBJ2-7, with TRBD2 matching over 11 bases. The CDR3 runs 15 residues. Losses at the gene ends were 5 bases for V and 2 bases for J; bases not matched to a gene: 5. Looked up from germline, CDR1 is MDHEN and CDR2 is SYDVKM. Using reference TRBV28 and TRBJ2-7 for the parts outside the CDR3, the full variable domain is DVKVTQSSRYLVKRTGEKVFLECVQDMDHENMFWYRQDPGLGLRLIYFSYDVKMKEKGDIPEGYSVSREKKERFSLILESASTNQTSMYLCASSLSGRATYEQYFGPGTRLTVT.

This clone showed up just a few times. The chain joins TRBV6-5 to TRBJ2-1, with TRBD2 identical over 16 bases. Germline CDR1 and CDR2: MNHEY and SVGAGI. This CDR3 is built from 14 residues. V shed 6 bases and J 9 bases; nucleotides not matched to a gene: 2. This CDR3 reads CASRGLAGGLEQFF. The CDR3 bases are TGTGCCAGCAGGGGACTAGCGGGAGGGCTTGAGCAGTTCTTC.

This clone was counted many times. This chain connects TRBV14 to TRBJ2-6; D unresolved. The CDR3 spans 17 residues. The V gene's germline CDR1 is SGHDN and CDR2 FVKESK. Trimming cost V 1 base and J 0 bases, with 10 bases left between them. CDR3 in DNA: TGTGCCAGCAGCCAAGTGTTTCAGAGCTCTGGGGCCAACGTCCTGACTTTC. Protein sequence: CASSQVFQSSGANVLTF.

V is TRBV7-2 and J is TRBJ2-3; tentatively, D is TRBD2 (6 bases). The V and J ends lost 1 base and 4 bases respectively, with 9 bases between them. CDR3 length: 14 residues. The germline V gene has CDR1 SGHTA and CDR2 FQGNSA. The CDR3 protein is CASSLEPSADTQYF. In DNA form, the CDR3 reads TGTGCCAGCAGCTTAGAACCTAGCGCAGATACGCAGTATTTT.

The chain uses TRBV30 and TRBJ1-5, with D possibly matching TRBD1 (6 bases). Deletions cut 5 bases from V and 3 bases from J, with 11 bases between. This CDR3 is 13 amino acids long. Per germline, CDR1 GTSNPN and CDR2 SVGIG (reference sequence). This CDR3 is CAWEQGLNQPQHF. CDR3 in DNA: TGTGCCTGGGAGCAGGGGCTCAATCAGCCCCAGCATTTT.

For the CDR3, the DNA is TGTGCCAGCAAGTCTGGGGCCTACGAGCAGTACTTC. Translated, it gives CASKSGAYEQYF. V gene TRBV6-5 combines with J gene TRBJ2-7; D unclear. V gave up 7 bases and J gave up 2 bases, with 9 bases separating them. CDR3 length equals 12 residues. CDR1 MNHEY and CDR2 SVGAGI come from the germline V gene.

CDR3 sequence: CSARHQHGYTF. The CDR3 nucleotides read TGCAGTGCTAGACACCAACATGGCTACACCTTC. The genes are TRBV20-1 and TRBJ1-2, with no clear D. CDR3 size: 11 residues. V lost 2 bases and J lost 6, with 7 bases in between. CDR1 is DFQATT, CDR2 SNEGSKA, per germline (reference sequence).

This chain links TRBV5-1 with TRBJ2-3; TRBD1 is a possible D gene (5 bases). The CDR3 covers 15 residues. Trimming removed 0 bases at V and 0 bases at J, with 8 bases between. Looked up from germline, CDR1 is SGHRS and CDR2 is YFSETQ. Here the CDR3 DNA reads TGCGCCAGCAGCTTGGGGGGCCTTAGCACAGATACGCAGTATTTT. It codes for CASSLGGLSTDTQYF.

In the case of this clone: A read error may produce the germline difference seen at one junction end. V is TRBV10-3 and J is TRBJ2-1; the D gene is possibly TRBD1 (6 bases). The CDR3 is 14 amino acids. From germline, CDR1 is ENHRY and CDR2 SYGVKD. CDR3 sequence: CAISESGTYTEQFF. CDR3 nucleotides: TGTGCCATCAGTGAGTCGGGGACATACACTGAGCAGTTCTTC.

The sample holds a few counts of this clone. The chain carries TRBV5-1 and TRBJ2-2; D not certain. The CDR3 loop spans 14 amino acids. With 0 bases removed from V and 4 bases from J, the gap between germline ends came to 7 bases. The germline gives CDR1 SGHRS, CDR2 YFSETQ. The CDR3 sequence: CASSLETLTGELFF. As DNA, the CDR3 is TGCGCCAGCAGCTTGGAGACGCTCACCGGGGAGCTGTTTTTT.

V gene TRBV28 combines with J gene TRBJ1-5, with D hard to call. With 8 bases removed from V and 0 bases from J, the gap between germline ends came to 5 bases. The CDR3 covers 12 residues. Germline V CDR1 and CDR2: MDHEN, SYDVKM. The CDR3 DNA reads TGTGCCAGCCACGTTAGCAATCAGCCCCAGCATTTT. It specifies CASHVSNQPQHF.

This clone was seen just once. The J gene is TRBJ2-3, the V gene TRBV6-6; tentatively, D is TRBD2 (6 bases). The CDR3 has 15 residues. V was clipped by 6 bases and J by 0 bases, with 13 bases between them. Germline V gives CDR1 MNHNY, CDR2 SVGAGI (reference sequence). The CDR3 loop reads CASSLAGTSTDTQYF. As DNA, the CDR3 is TGTGCCAGCAGCCTGGCCGGGACTAGCACAGATACGCAGTATTTT.

J is TRBJ2-3 and V is TRBV10-3, with 9 nucleotides matching TRBD1. Germline CDR1 and CDR2: ENHRY and SYGVKD. The trim removed 6 bases at V and 5 bases at J, leaving 6 bases unmatched. The CDR3 extends over 14 amino acids. DNA for the CDR3: TGTGCCATCAGGAACAGGGGGCCAGGAGATACGCAGTATTTT. This encodes CAIRNRGPGDTQYF.

A remark on this clone: This could be a read error, since a much larger clone is one nucleotide away. The genes are TRBV5-5 and TRBJ1-2; perhaps TRBD1 as D (5 bases). The germline V and J ends were trimmed by 2 bases and 0 bases, with 5 bases remaining between them. The CDR3 covers 13 residues. Germline V gene lookup returns CDR1 SGHKS and CDR2 YYEKEE (reference sequence). CDR3: CASSLGANYGYTF. In nucleotides, the CDR3 is TGTGCCAGCAGCTTAGGGGCTAACTATGGCTACACCTTC.

V is TRBV27 and J is TRBJ2-1; TRBD2 aligns across 7 bases. CDR1 MNHEY and CDR2 SMNVEV come from the germline V gene (reference sequence). The trim removed 3 bases at V and 4 bases at J, leaving 9 bases unmatched. The CDR3 runs 16 residues. The CDR3 reads CASSFGGTTAYNEQFF. The CDR3 DNA follows: TGTGCCAGCAGTTTTGGAGGGACTACCGCGTACAATGAGCAGTTCTTC.

This sequence joins TRBV19 and TRBJ2-5; TRBD1 aligns across 10 bases. J gave up 3 bases and V 4 bases, and 2 bases lay outside the gene matches. The CDR3 length is 14 residues. Germline CDR1 reads LNHDA; CDR2 reads SQIVND (reference sequence). The CDR3 DNA sequence: TGTGCCAGTAGTACAGGGACAGGGGAAGAGACCCAGTACTTC. This translates into CASSTGTGEETQYF.

This chain connects TRBV7-8 to TRBJ2-1; 14 nucleotides match TRBD2. Germline assignment: CDR1 SGHVS and CDR2 FQNEAQ. The junction had 5 bases not matched to a gene; V was cut back by 1 base and J by 0 bases. This CDR3 has 19 residues. In DNA, the CDR3 is TGTGCCAGCAGCTTAGAGGGGACTAGCGGGAGAAGCTCCTACAATGAGCAGTTCTTC. Protein: CASSLEGTSGRSSYNEQFF.

The chain employs TRBV6-5 and TRBJ2-1; maybe TRBD2 (6 bases). V lost 4 bases to trimming and J lost 7 bases, with 20 bases between them. The CDR3 extends over 16 amino acids. Per germline, CDR1 MNHEY and CDR2 SVGAGI. CDR3 nucleotide sequence: TGTGCCAGCAGTTCCCGCCGGGACTCCCGTGGGAATGAGCAGTTCTTC. This encodes CASSSRRDSRGNEQFF.